This T cell receptor (beta chain) was profiled in a study of blood T cell repertoires in COVID-19. About the research overall: Samples came from the United States, Italy and Spain, spanning acute and convalescent COVID-19. Sources were T cells, B-cell-depleted T cells, or PBMCs; the material itself was cDNA or gDNA.

Authors' data handling: Estimation of nucleated cell counts relied on the amplification of reference gene primers. Assay used: immunoSEQ multiplex PCR; TCRdb lists only in-frame clones, some missing. V and J calls and clone size come straight from that table; D and trimming were deduced from the DNA. Here the sample spans about 100,000 clones, approximately 87% being singletons. Between the trimmed V and J ends, which lost 0 bases and 3 bases, there was a span of 12 bases. CDR3 length: 15 amino acids. Germline-derived CDR1 and CDR2 are SGHTA and FQGNSA. The chain combines TRBV7-2 with TRBJ2-7, with a weak D call TRBD1 (5 bases). The receptor comes from a human donor with active COVID-19. The donor label of this sample is uncertain. The sample taken for sequencing was peripheral blood. The CDR3 DNA reads as TGTGCCAGCAGCTTAGCAGGGGTGCCCTACTACGAGCAGTACTTC. Translating gives CASSLAGVPYYEQYF.